One and the same sample provided the 25 T cell receptor beta chains below, sequenced in a study of blood T cells in healthy people across ages. The use of a sample-barcoded 5' primer and a J-beta primer mix characterized a second PCR of 7 to 11 cycles. TCRdb itself ran the 5' RACE reads through MiXCR, one entry per CDR3 protein. The sample holds 550,000 to 650,000 distinct CDR3 sequences; about 25% are singletons and the top ten take approximately 3.6%. These data were also reused for a study on T cells of mothers and their children.

Specimen: blood. All receptors come from a boy aged 2 to 10 in good health.

The chain uses TRBV6-5 and TRBJ2-5; weak D call: TRBD2 (7 bases). The CDR3 contains 16 residues. Trimming pared 0 bases from V and 5 bases from J, leaving 16 bases between. CDR1 and CDR2 from the germline V gene are MNHEY and SVGAGI. The CDR3 nucleotides are TGTGCCAGCAGTTACTCGGGGGGGCGGGTAAGGGAGACCCAGTACTTC. Its translation is CASSYSGGRVRETQYF.

The chain has TRBV3-1 and TRBJ2-4, with D unresolved. This CDR3 is built from 15 residues. Germline V CDR1 and CDR2: LGHDT, YNNKEL (reference sequence). The germline V and J ends were trimmed by 3 bases and 0 bases, with 9 bases remaining between them. The CDR3 DNA is TGTGCCAGCAGCCAGGCAGCCCTAGCCAAAAACATTCAGTACTTC. It is translated as CASSQAALAKNIQYF.

This clonotype appeared a few times. The chain joins TRBV27 to TRBJ2-3; the D is unclear. Germline V CDR1 and CDR2: MNHEY, SMNVEV (reference sequence). This CDR3 has 14 residues. Trimming took off 4 bases at V and 2 bases at J, with 10 bases between the two ends. The CDR3 sequence: CASSSTEFTDTQYF. CDR3 DNA sequence: TGTGCCAGCAGTTCCACTGAATTCACAGATACGCAGTATTTT.

This clonotype was observed a handful of times. One end of the junction does not line up with germline, which may come from a read error. The chain's CDR3 is CAGSRGQWGYTF. CDR3 DNA sequence: TGTGCCGGCAGTCGCGGACAGTGGGGCTACACCTTC. The V and J genes are TRBV12-3 or TRBV12-4 and TRBJ1-2; a possible D gene is TRBD1 (6 bases). This CDR3 is 12 amino acids long.

In the case of this clonotype: Germline is not matched at one junction end, which may reflect a read error. This chain connects TRBV7-7 to TRBJ2-5, with 8 bases lining up with TRBD1. CDR3 length: 13 amino acids. The germline CDR1 and CDR2 sequences are SSHAT and FNYEAQ (reference sequence). In nucleotides, the CDR3 is TGTGCTAGCAGTCAGGGACAGGTTGAGACCCAGTACTTC. This translates into CASSQGQVETQYF.

This clonotype was recorded a few times. J is TRBJ1-2 and V is TRBV29-1; no definite D call. The CDR3 is 12 amino acids. CDR1 is SQVTM and CDR2 is ANQGSEA in the germline V gene. Trimming shortened V by 5 bases and J by 6 bases, and 13 bases separated the two germline ends. The CDR3 bases are TGCAGCGTTTTCAAAGGGATAGATGGCTACACCTTC. It yields the protein CSVFKGIDGYTF.

V and J are TRBV29-1 and TRBJ2-3, with 9 bases matching TRBD2. The length of the CDR3 is 15 residues. The ends lost 6 bases at V and 4 bases at J; junction bases unmatched: 11. Germline CDR1 reads SQVTM; CDR2 reads ANQGSEA. CDR3 sequence (DNA): TGCAGCGTCGGACTTAGCGGGAGTCCTGCAGATACGCAGTATTTT. Its protein is CSVGLSGSPADTQYF.

The chain uses TRBV20-1 and TRBJ2-5; a possible D gene is TRBD1 (6 bases). In germline, CDR1 is DFQATT, CDR2 SNEGSKA (reference sequence). Trimming took off 0 bases at V and 0 bases at J, with 14 bases between the two ends. The CDR3 extends over 16 amino acids. DNA of the CDR3: TGCAGTGCTAGAGAACCCGGGACATTGTACCAAGAGACCCAGTACTTC. Residues: CSAREPGTLYQETQYF.

In this sample, this clonotype turned up a few times. The J gene is TRBJ2-3, the V gene TRBV10-2; 10 bases match TRBD1. Germline CDR1 is WSHSY and CDR2 is SAAADI. The CDR3 extends over 15 amino acids. With V trimmed by 5 bases and J by 3 bases, 5 bases remained unmatched. CDR3 in DNA: TGCGCCAGCAGTAGGGGACAGGGGTGGACAGATACGCAGTATTTT. Protein sequence: CASSRGQGWTDTQYF.

The chain joins TRBV5-1 to TRBJ1-5, with a tentative D call TRBD1 (6 bases). Trimming removed 0 bases at V and 7 bases at J, with 11 bases between. There are 14 residues in the CDR3. Germline V gene data show CDR1 as SGHRS and CDR2 as YFSETQ. The CDR3 loop is CASSLVGGSQPQHF. DNA of the CDR3: TGCGCCAGCAGCTTGGTAGGGGGGAGCCAGCCCCAGCATTTT.

This clonotype came up a few times. The gene calls are TRBV6-6 and TRBJ2-7; 9 bases align to TRBD2. The J call may be mistaken, given a closer DNA end match to TRBJ2-1. The germline CDR1 and CDR2 sequences are MNHNY and SVGAGI (reference sequence). This CDR3 has 14 amino acids. The CDR3 coding sequence is TGTGCCAGCAGTTACTCGCTAGCGGGATCTGAGCAGTTCTTC. It encodes CASSYSLAGSEQFF.

This clonotype was found once. The J gene is TRBJ2-7, the V gene TRBV11-2, with 10 bases identical to TRBD2. The CDR3 runs 14 residues. Germline trimming cut 2 bases from V and 6 bases from J; bases unmatched to any gene: 4. Germline CDR1 and CDR2: SGHAT and FQNNGV. This chain's CDR3 is CASSLLAGVAEQYF. CDR3 nucleotide sequence: TGTGCCAGCAGCTTACTAGCGGGAGTAGCCGAGCAGTACTTC.

CDR3 nucleotide sequence: TGTGCCAGCACCCGGGGGGGCCGGGGTGTTCAGTTCTTC. This sequence encodes CASTRGGRGVQFF. J is TRBJ2-1 and V is TRBV12-3 or TRBV12-4, with TRBD2 matching 8 bases. V was pared by 7 bases and J by 13 bases, with 12 bases of the junction left unmatched. The CDR3 loop spans 13 amino acids.

This clonotype came up a few times. V gene TRBV12-3 or TRBV12-4 combines with J gene TRBJ2-3; D could derive from TRBD1 or TRBD2 (7 bases each). CDR3 length: 18 residues. V was shortened by 4 bases and J by 2 bases, with 22 bases between the two germline ends. CDR3 in amino acids: CASSSVWGRDSITDTQYF. Here the CDR3 DNA reads TGTGCCAGCAGTTCGGTATGGGGGAGGGACAGTATCACAGATACGCAGTATTTT.

The V call is TRBV6-2 or TRBV6-3, the J call TRBJ2-2; no clear D. The CDR3 is 11 amino acids. V dropped 6 bases and J dropped 9 bases, with 8 bases sitting between them. Germline CDR1 reads MNHEY; CDR2 reads SVGEGT. The CDR3 DNA sequence: TGTGCCAGCAGAACAAACTGGGAGCTGTTTTTT. Residues: CASRTNWELFF.

As for this clonotype: Relative to the germline gene, one junction end is altered; a read error may explain this. V is TRBV3-1 and J is TRBJ2-5; 7 bases fit TRBD1. The CDR3 runs to 12 residues. Per germline, CDR1 LGHDT and CDR2 YNNKEL (reference sequence). The CDR3 loop reads CASSQRGRGSDF. CDR3 bases: TGTGCCAGCAGCCAAAGGGGCAGGGGGTCGGACTTC.

The chain is built from TRBV29-1 and TRBJ2-3, with D tentatively TRBD2 (5 bases). Germline V CDR1 and CDR2: SQVTM, ANQGSEA. V was pared by 4 bases and J by 0 bases, with 14 bases between. The CDR3 runs 15 residues. The chain's CDR3 is CSVAGSVESTDTQYF. The DNA of the CDR3 is TGCAGCGTTGCAGGTAGCGTGGAGAGCACAGATACGCAGTATTTT.

A few counts support this clonotype. The chain links TRBV13 to TRBJ2-7; TRBD1 might be the D (7 bases). V was shortened by 3 bases and J by 0 bases, with 12 bases between the two germline ends. CDR1 and CDR2 from the germline V gene are PRHDT and FYEKMQ (reference sequence). This CDR3 is 15 amino acids long. This CDR3 is CASSFGGQHSYEQYF. CDR3 sequence (DNA): TGTGCCAGCAGCTTCGGGGGACAGCACTCCTACGAGCAGTACTTC.

This clonotype was found a few times. The chain recombines TRBV20-1 with TRBJ2-5; tentative D call: TRBD1 (5 bases). The J call may be mistaken, given a closer DNA end match to TRBJ2-7. Per germline, CDR1 DFQATT and CDR2 SNEGSKA (reference sequence). The CDR3 consists of 14 residues. The CDR3 DNA is TGCAGTGCTAGGGCCCCCCAGGGAAACTACGAGCAGTACTTC. Protein: CSARAPQGNYEQYF.

This sequence joins TRBV6-5 and TRBJ2-1; TRBD1 agrees at 7 bases. Gene TRBJ2-7 matches the end of the DNA better, so the J call may be wrong. The CDR3 spans 14 residues. CDR1 MNHEY and CDR2 SVGAGI come from the germline V gene. Here the CDR3 reads CASGSPGQSHEQYF. The CDR3 DNA follows: TGTGCCAGCGGGTCTCCGGGACAGTCCCACGAGCAGTACTTC.

This sequence joins TRBV6-2 or TRBV6-3 and TRBJ2-7, with a possible D match to TRBD1 (5 bases). CDR1 MNHEY and CDR2 SVGEGT come from the germline V gene. The CDR3 has 12 residues. With 5 bases removed from V and 5 bases from J, the gap between germline ends came to 10 bases. CDR3 DNA sequence: TGTGCCAGCAGTCTCTTCAGGGACGAGCAGTACTTC. Translation gives CASSLFRDEQYF.

Regarding this clonotype: The missing conserved phenylalanine or tryptophan at the end of this CDR3 makes a read error likely. The V call is TRBV12-3 or TRBV12-4, the J call TRBJ1-5, with unresolved D. The CDR3 has 13 residues. V dropped 1 base and J dropped 3 bases, with 4 bases sitting between them. The CDR3 region has the DNA TGTGCCAGCAGTTTAGGCGCCAATCAGCCCCAGCATTAT. This codes for CASSLGANQPQHY.

To note about this clonotype: This clone may be a read error of a much larger clone one base away. This sequence joins TRBV5-6 and TRBJ2-3, with 8 bases aligning to TRBD2. Germline-derived CDR1 and CDR2 are SGHDT and YYEEEE. The CDR3 totals 15 residues. Germline trimming cut 4 bases from V and 1 base from J; bases unmatched to any gene: 5. The CDR3: CASSTRTSRTDTQYF. As DNA, the CDR3 is TGTGCCAGCAGCACCCGGACTAGCCGCACAGATACGCAGTATTTT. Full variable domain (remainder filled in from reference TRBV5-6 and TRBJ2-3): DAGVTQSPTHLIKTRGQQVTLRCSPKSGHDTVSWYQQALGQGPQFIFQYYEEEERQRGNFPDRFSGHQFPNYSSELNVNALLLGDSALYLCASSTRTSRTDTQYFGPGTRLTVL.

The chain recombines TRBV2 with TRBJ1-2; 8 bases are shared with TRBD1. The germline V gene encodes CDR1 SNHLY and CDR2 FYNNEI. Trimming took 6 bases from V and 10 from J; bases not matched to a gene: 4. The CDR3 extends over 11 amino acids. CDR3 loop: CASRGTGLYTF. In DNA form, the CDR3 reads TGTGCCAGCAGAGGGACAGGACTCTACACCTTC.

This clonotype was recorded a few times. The chain couples TRBV11-2 to TRBJ2-5; D is possibly TRBD1 (6 bases). The CDR3 length is 15 residues. Trimming shortened V by 1 base and J by 0 bases, and 9 bases separated the two germline ends. Germline CDR1 SGHAT, CDR2 FQNNGV. CDR3 residues: CASSLGTGHQETQYF. In DNA form, the CDR3 reads TGTGCCAGCAGCTTAGGCACAGGGCACCAAGAGACCCAGTACTTC.